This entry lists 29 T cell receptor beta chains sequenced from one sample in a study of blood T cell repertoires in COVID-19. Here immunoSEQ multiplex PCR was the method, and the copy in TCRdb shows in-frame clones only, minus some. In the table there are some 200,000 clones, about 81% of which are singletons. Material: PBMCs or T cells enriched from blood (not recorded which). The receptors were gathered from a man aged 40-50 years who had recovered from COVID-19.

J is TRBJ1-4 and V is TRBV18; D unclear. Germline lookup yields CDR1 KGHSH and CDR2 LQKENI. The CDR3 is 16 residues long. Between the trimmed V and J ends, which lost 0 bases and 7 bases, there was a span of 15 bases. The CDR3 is CASSPPREDVAEKLFF. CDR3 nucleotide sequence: TGTGCCAGCTCACCACCGAGGGAAGATGTGGCTGAAAAACTGTTTTTT.

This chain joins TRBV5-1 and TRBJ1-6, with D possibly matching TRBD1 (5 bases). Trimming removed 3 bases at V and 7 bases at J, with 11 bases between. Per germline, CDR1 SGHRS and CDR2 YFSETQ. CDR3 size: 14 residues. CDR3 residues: CASSSREGNSPLHF. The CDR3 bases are TGCGCCAGCAGCTCCAGGGAGGGGAATTCACCCCTCCACTTT.

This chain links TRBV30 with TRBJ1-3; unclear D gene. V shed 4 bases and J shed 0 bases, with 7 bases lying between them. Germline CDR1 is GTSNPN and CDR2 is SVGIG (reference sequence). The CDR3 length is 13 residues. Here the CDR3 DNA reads TGTGCCTGGATGAGAGGCTCTGGAAACACCATATATTTT. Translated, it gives CAWMRGSGNTIYF.

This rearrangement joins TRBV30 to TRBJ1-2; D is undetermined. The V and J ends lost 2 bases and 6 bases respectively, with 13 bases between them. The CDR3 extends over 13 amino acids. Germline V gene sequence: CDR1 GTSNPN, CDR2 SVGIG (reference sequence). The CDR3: CAWSLPSRDGYTF. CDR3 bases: TGTGCCTGGAGTCTGCCCTCTCGAGATGGCTACACCTTC. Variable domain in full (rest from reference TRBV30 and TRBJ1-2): SQTIHQWPATLVQPVGSPLSLECTVEGTSNPNLYWYRQAAGRGLQLLFYSVGIGQISSEVPQNLSASRPQDRQFILSSKKLLLSDSGFYLCAWSLPSRDGYTFGSGTRLTVV.

The CDR3 protein is CASSYKKGGLSNEQFF. The CDR3 DNA follows: TGTGCCAGCAGTTACAAGAAGGGAGGGCTGAGTAATGAGCAGTTCTTC. This sequence joins TRBV6-5 and TRBJ2-1; 7 bases line up with TRBD2. The CDR3 consists of 16 residues. Looked up from germline, CDR1 is MNHEY and CDR2 is SVGAGI. V dropped 2 bases and J dropped 7; count of bases not matched to a gene: 11.

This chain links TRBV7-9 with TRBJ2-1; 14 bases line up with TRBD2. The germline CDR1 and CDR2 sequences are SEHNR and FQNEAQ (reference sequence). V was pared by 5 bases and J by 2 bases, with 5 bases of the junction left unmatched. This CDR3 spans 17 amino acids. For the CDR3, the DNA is TGTGCCAGCAGCGGGGGACTAGCGGGAGCCCCCTACAATGAGCAGTTCTTC. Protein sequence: CASSGGLAGAPYNEQFF.

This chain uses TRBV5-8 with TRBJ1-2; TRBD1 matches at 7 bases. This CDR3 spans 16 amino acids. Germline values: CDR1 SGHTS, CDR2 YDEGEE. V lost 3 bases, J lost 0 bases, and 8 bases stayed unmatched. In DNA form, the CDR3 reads TGTGCCAGCAGCTCATCCGGACAGGAAGCTAACTATGGCTACACCTTC. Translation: CASSSSGQEANYGYTF.

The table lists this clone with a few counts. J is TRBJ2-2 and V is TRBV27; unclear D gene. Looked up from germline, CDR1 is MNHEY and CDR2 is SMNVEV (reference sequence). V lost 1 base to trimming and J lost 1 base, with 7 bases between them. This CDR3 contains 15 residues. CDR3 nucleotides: TGTGCCAGCAGTTTATGGTCGGGGAACACCGGGGAGCTGTTTTTT. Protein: CASSLWSGNTGELFF.

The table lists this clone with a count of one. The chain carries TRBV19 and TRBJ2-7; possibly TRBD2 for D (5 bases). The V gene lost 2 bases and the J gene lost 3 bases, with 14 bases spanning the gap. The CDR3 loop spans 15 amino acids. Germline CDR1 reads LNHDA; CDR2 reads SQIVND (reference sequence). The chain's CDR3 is CASSIIEGSLYEQYF. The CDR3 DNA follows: TGTGCCAGTAGTATAATAGAGGGATCCCTCTACGAGCAGTACTTC. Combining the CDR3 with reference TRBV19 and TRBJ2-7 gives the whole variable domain DGGITQSPKYLFRKEGQNVTLSCEQNLNHDAMYWYRQDPGQGLRLIYYSQIVNDFQKGDIAEGYSVSREKKESFPLTVTSAQKNPTAFYLCASSIIEGSLYEQYFGPGTRLTVT.

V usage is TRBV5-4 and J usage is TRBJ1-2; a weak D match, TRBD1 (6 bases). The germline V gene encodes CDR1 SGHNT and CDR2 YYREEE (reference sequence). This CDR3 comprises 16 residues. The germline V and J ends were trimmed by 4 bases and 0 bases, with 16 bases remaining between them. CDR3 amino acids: CASSAQGLFSNYGYTF. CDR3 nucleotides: TGTGCCAGCAGCGCACAGGGATTGTTCTCTAACTATGGCTACACCTTC. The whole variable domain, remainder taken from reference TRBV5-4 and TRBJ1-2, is ETGVTQSPTHLIKTRGQQVTLRCSSQSGHNTVSWYQQALGQGPQFIFQYYREEENGRGNFPPRFSGLQFPNYSSELNVNALELDDSALYLCASSAQGLFSNYGYTFGSGTRLTVV.

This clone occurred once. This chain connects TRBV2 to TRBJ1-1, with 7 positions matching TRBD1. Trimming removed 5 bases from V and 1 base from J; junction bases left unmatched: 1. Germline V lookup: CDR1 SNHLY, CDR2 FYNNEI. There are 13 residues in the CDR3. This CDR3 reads CASSWTGNTEAFF. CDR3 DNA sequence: TGTGCCAGCAGTTGGACAGGGAACACTGAAGCTTTCTTT.

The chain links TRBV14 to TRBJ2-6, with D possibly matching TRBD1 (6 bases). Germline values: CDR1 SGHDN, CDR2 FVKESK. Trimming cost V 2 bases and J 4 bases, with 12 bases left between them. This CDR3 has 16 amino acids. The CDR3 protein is CASSQNQGSGANVLTF. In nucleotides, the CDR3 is TGTGCCAGCAGCCAAAATCAGGGGTCCGGGGCCAACGTCCTGACTTTC.

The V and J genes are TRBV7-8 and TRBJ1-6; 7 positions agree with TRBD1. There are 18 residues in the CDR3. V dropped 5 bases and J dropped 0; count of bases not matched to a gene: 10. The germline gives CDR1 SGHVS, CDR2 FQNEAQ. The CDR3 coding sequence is TGTGCCAGCAGCAGCGTTGGACAGGCTAGCTCCTATAATTCACCCCTCCACTTT. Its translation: CASSSVGQASSYNSPLHF.

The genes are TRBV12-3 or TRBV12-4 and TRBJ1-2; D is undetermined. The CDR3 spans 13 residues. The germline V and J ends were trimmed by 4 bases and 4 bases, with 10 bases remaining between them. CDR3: CASSSPSGYGYTF. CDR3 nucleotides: TGTGCCAGCAGTTCCCCGTCGGGCTATGGCTACACCTTC.

This CDR3 is CAWSRGGPHPYEQYF. The CDR3 DNA reads TGTGCCTGGAGTCGGGGGGGCCCTCACCCCTACGAGCAGTACTTC. V gene TRBV30 combines with J gene TRBJ2-7; 8 bases align to TRBD2. With 2 bases clipped from V and 2 bases from J, the junction kept 8 bases outside the gene matches. This CDR3 region has 15 residues. Germline CDR1 is GTSNPN and CDR2 is SVGIG (reference sequence).

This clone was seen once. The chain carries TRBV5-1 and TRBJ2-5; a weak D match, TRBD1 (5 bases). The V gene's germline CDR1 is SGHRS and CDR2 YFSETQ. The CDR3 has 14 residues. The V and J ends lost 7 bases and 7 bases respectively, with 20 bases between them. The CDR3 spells CASGWTRADATQYF. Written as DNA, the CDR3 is TGCGCCAGCGGGTGGACCAGGGCGGATGCGACCCAGTACTTC.

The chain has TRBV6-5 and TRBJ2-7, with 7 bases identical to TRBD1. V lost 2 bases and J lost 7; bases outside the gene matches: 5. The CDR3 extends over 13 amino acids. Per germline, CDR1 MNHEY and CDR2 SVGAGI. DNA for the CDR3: TGTGCCAGCAGTTACAGGGGGCCTAGGGAGCAGTACTTC. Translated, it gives CASSYRGPREQYF.

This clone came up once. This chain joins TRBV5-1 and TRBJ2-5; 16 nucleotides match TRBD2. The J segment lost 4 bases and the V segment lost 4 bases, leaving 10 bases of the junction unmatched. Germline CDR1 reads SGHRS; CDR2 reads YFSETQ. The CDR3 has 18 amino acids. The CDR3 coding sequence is TGCGCCAGCAGCCTAGGGACTAGCGGGAGGGCCGTGAGAGAGACCCAGTACTTC. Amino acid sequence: CASSLGTSGRAVRETQYF.

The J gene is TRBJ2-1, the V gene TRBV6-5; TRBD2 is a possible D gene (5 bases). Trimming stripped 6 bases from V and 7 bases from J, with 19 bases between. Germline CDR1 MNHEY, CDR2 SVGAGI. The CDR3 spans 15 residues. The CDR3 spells CASRRVDEVGNEQFF. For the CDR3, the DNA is TGTGCCAGCAGGAGGGTAGATGAAGTGGGGAATGAGCAGTTCTTC.

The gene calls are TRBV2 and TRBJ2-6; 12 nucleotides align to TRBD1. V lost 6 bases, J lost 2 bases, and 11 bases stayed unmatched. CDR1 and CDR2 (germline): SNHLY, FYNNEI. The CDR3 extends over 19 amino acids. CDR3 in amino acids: CASSGLGQGALPGANVLTF. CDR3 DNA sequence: TGTGCCAGCAGCGGATTGGGACAGGGGGCGCTTCCTGGGGCCAACGTCCTGACTTTC.

The CDR3 is CASSSSQGGGELFF. DNA of the CDR3: TGTGCCAGCAGCTCTTCCCAGGGAGGCGGGGAGCTGTTTTTT. The gene calls are TRBV11-1 and TRBJ2-2, with D possibly TRBD2 on 6 matching bases. V gave up 4 bases and J gave up 7 bases, with 13 bases separating them. Looked up from germline, CDR1 is SGHAT and CDR2 is FQDESV (reference sequence). The CDR3 spans 14 residues.

The CDR3 nucleotides read TGTGCCAGTAGTGCCAGGGGGCCCATCAACACCGGGGAGCTGTTTTTT. Amino acid sequence: CASSARGPINTGELFF. The rearrangement joins TRBV19 to TRBJ2-2; TRBD1 matches 8 bases. Per the germline V gene, CDR1 is LNHDA and CDR2 is SQIVND (reference sequence). With V trimmed by 5 bases and J by 2 bases, 7 bases remained unmatched. This CDR3 spans 16 amino acids.

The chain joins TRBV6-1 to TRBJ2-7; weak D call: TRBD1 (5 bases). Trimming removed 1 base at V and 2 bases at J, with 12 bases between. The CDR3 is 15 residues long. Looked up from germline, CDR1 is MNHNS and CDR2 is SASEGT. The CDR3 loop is CASSEGPGSTYEQYF. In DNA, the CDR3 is TGTGCCAGCAGTGAAGGCCCAGGGTCGACCTACGAGCAGTACTTC.

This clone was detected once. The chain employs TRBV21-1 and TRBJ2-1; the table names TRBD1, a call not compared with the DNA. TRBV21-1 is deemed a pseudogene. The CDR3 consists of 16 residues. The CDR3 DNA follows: TGTGCCAGCAGCAAAGGGACAGGGGACTCCCCGGATGAGCAGTTCTTC. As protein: CASSKGTGDSPDEQFF.

CDR3 sequence (DNA): TGCAGCGTGGCTCTACAGGGCCCCTACGAGCAGTACTTC. This encodes CSVALQGPYEQYF. The genes are TRBV29-1 and TRBJ2-7; weak D call: TRBD1 (6 bases). Trimming took 6 bases from V and 2 from J, leaving 14 bases between them. The CDR3 runs to 13 residues. Germline CDR1 is SQVTM and CDR2 is ANQGSEA.

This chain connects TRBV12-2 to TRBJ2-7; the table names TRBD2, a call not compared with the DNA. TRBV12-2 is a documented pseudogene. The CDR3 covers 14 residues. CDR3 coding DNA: TGTGCAAGTCACTTAGGATGGAGGGTAAACGAGCAGTACTTC. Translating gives CASHLGWRVNEQYF.

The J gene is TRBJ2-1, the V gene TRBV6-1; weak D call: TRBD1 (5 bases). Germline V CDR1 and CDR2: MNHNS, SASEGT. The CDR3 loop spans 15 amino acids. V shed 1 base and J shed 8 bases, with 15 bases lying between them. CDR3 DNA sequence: TGTGCCAGCAGTGAAGTGGGCAGGGTGGGCGATGAGCAGTTCTTC. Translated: CASSEVGRVGDEQFF.

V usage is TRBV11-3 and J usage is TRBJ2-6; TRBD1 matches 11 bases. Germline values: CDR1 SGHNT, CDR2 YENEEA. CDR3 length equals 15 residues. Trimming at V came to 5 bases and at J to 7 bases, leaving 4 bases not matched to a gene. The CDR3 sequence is CASSRGQGEANVLTF. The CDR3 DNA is TGTGCCAGCAGCCGGGGACAGGGGGAAGCCAACGTCCTGACTTTC.

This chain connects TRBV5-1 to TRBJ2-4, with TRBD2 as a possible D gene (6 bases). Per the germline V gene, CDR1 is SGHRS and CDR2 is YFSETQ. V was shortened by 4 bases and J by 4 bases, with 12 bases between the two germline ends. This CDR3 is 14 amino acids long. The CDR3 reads CASSAGTEKNIQYF. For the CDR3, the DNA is TGCGCCAGCAGCGCCGGGACTGAGAAAAACATTCAGTACTTC.